The clone carrying this T cell receptor beta chain has a single count. Its antigen is unknown. The PCR contained 60 Vbeta and 13 Jbeta primers. TCRdb's copy holds only in-frame clones and misses some; the assay was immunoSEQ multiplex PCR. The top ten hold under 0.9% of the sample, which has roughly 190,000 clones, roughly 80% seen once. The sample is drawn from a study of cytomegalovirus exposure and HLA in healthy donors. Background on the study: As released early, the data held roughly 85 million unique TCRs from HLA-typed donors. Study-level results: In vitro testing confirmed three CMV-associated chains as specific for CMV antigens. Accurate prediction of most subjects' HLA-A and HLA-B alleles from TCR beta sequences was reported. Reported performance of the classifier showed diagnosis of cytomegalovirus status with high specificity and sensitivity.

The clonotype originates from a woman between 18 and 29 years old in good health and CMV-seronegative. The sequenced sample was PBMCs.

In DNA, the CDR3 is TGTGCCAGCAGCATCGGACAGGGGGCGAGGGAGCAGTACTTC. It translates to CASSIGQGAREQYF. The V call is TRBV13, the J call TRBJ2-7, with 11 bases aligning to TRBD1. The length of the CDR3 is 14 residues. The germline V gene has CDR1 PRHDT and CDR2 FYEKMQ (reference sequence). V lost 5 bases and J lost 7; bases outside the gene matches: 7.